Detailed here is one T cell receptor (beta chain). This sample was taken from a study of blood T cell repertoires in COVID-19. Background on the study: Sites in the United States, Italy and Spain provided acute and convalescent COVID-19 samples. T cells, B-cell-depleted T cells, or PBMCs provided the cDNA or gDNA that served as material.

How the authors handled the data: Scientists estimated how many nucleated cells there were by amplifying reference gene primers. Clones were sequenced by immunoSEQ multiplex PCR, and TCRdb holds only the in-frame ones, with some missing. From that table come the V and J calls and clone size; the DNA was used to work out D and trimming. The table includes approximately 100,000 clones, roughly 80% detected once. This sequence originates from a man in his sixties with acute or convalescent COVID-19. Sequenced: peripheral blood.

CDR3 in amino acids: CAISESLAGGQETQYF. CDR3 bases: TGTGCCATCAGTGAGTCCCTAGCGGGAGGACAAGAGACCCAGTACTTC. J is TRBJ2-5 and V is TRBV10-3; 11 nucleotides match TRBD2. The germline gives CDR1 ENHRY, CDR2 SYGVKD. V dropped 0 bases and J dropped 2; count of bases not matched to a gene: 2. The CDR3 totals 16 residues.